Below, 7 T cell receptor beta chains from the same sample are listed, as sequenced in a study of blood T cell repertoires in COVID-19. Clones were read by immunoSEQ multiplex PCR, and TCRdb kept only the in-frame ones, dropping some. Of 250,000 to 350,000 clones in the sample, 70% to 90% were seen once. Sample: peripheral blood. Receptors originate from a woman younger than 45 with active or convalescent COVID-19.

The gene calls are TRBV24-1 and TRBJ1-5; D is perhaps TRBD1 (6 bases). This CDR3 contains 14 residues. Trimming pared 5 bases from V and 6 bases from J, leaving 13 bases between. From germline, CDR1 is KGHDR and CDR2 SFDVKD. In nucleotides, the CDR3 is TGTGCCACCAGTGTTCCAGGGGAAGGTCAGCCCCAGCATTTT. Amino acids: CATSVPGEGQPQHF.

This chain uses TRBV24-1 with TRBJ1-5; maybe TRBD1 (6 bases). The V and J ends lost 5 bases and 5 bases respectively, with 18 bases between them. The CDR3 length is 16 residues. Germline V gives CDR1 KGHDR, CDR2 SFDVKD. The DNA for the CDR3 is TGTGCCACCAGTGTAACCCTGGACAGTTTTTATCAGCCCCAGCATTTT. Translating it yields CATSVTLDSFYQPQHF.

The J gene is TRBJ2-7, the V gene TRBV7-2, with 7 positions matching TRBD1. Trimming removed 5 bases from V and 5 bases from J; junction bases left unmatched: 15. This CDR3 region has 16 residues. The germline gives CDR1 SGHTA, CDR2 FQGNSA. CDR3 DNA sequence: TGTGCCAGCAGCACGGACGGGACAGTAAGAGGGGACGAGCAGTACTTC. Protein: CASSTDGTVRGDEQYF.

The chain couples TRBV19 to TRBJ1-1; 7 bases are a match to TRBD1. CDR1 and CDR2 (germline): LNHDA, SQIVND (reference sequence). There are 14 residues in the CDR3. The V segment lost 3 bases and the J segment 1 base; nucleotides outside the gene matches: 2. The CDR3 sequence is CASSMGTENTEAFF. The CDR3 DNA reads TGTGCCAGTAGTATGGGGACAGAGAACACTGAAGCTTTCTTT.

This CDR3 reads CASSKPLGQMTGELFF. CDR3 sequence (DNA): TGTGCCAGCAGCAAACCTCTTGGGCAGATGACCGGGGAGCTGTTTTTT. The chain joins TRBV3-1 (or the pseudogene TRBV3-2) to TRBJ2-2; D gene unclear. The CDR3 covers 16 residues. Trimming shortened V by 5 bases and J by 5 bases, and 18 bases separated the two germline ends. Germline values: CDR1 LGHDT, CDR2 YNNKEL (reference sequence).

This chain joins TRBV14 and TRBJ1-1; D is undetermined. The CDR3 totals 15 residues. Germline V gene lookup returns CDR1 SGHDN and CDR2 FVKESK. The V gene lost 0 bases and the J gene lost 6 bases, with 14 bases spanning the gap. CDR3 region: CASSQDSPFGPEAFF. The CDR3 nucleotides are TGTGCCAGCAGCCAAGATAGCCCGTTTGGCCCTGAAGCTTTCTTT.

The V and J genes are TRBV12-3 or TRBV12-4 and TRBJ2-7, with 8 nucleotides matching TRBD2. The CDR3 is 13 residues long. J gave up 5 bases and V 6 bases, and 6 bases lay outside the gene matches. The CDR3 loop is CASSLGRGDEQYF. The CDR3 nucleotides are TGTGCCAGCAGCCTCGGGCGGGGGGACGAGCAGTACTTC.